The text below deals with one T cell receptor (beta chain). Its antigen remains unidentified. One base away there is no much larger clone; base qualities are not given. A second Seattle source provided samples from volunteer blood donors who had recovered from COVID-19. Collaborating institutions collected whole blood in K2EDTA tubes following their own protocols. For TCRbeta analysis, collaborators shipped samples as frozen whole blood, isolated PBMCs, or DNA extracted from either of those sample types. As encoded in the germline V gene, CDR1 is MNHEY while CDR2 is SVGAGI. Ends trimmed: V by 5 bases, J by 1 base; bases unmatched to a gene: 1. From the cysteine through the phenylalanine, the CDR3 covers 14 amino acids. The only DNA kept is the CDR3, 42 bases in frame from the first base. The data are from a study of blood T cell repertoires in COVID-19 (dated by TCRdb to about 2020). In terms of the full investigation: Samples from collaborators originated in the United States, Italy and Spain and spanned both the acute and convalescent phases of COVID-19. A de-identified subject ID, COVID-19 status, age in years and sex were almost always included in the sample metadata. The dataset comprised deeply sampled blood TCRbeta repertoires from subjects exposed to, actively infected with, or recovered from COVID-19. HLA class I and class II types, where available, came from metadata supplied by the sample provider rather than from assay-based typing. The samples were drawn from the first 160 participants of the ongoing ImmuneRACE study and from 1,254 subjects provided by 6 global collaborators. The repertoires were released in a freely available public database meant as a resource for research on the immune response to SARS-CoV-2. The prospective study material was composed of cDNA or gDNA derived from T cells, B-cell-depleted T cells, or PBMCs.

The immunoSEQ Assay, a bias-controlled multiplex PCR, was used to amplify TCRbeta CDR3 regions from genomic DNA. The authors' analysis ran thus. The number of nucleated cells in each sample was estimated by amplification of reference gene primers within the assay. Sequence reads were collapsed and filtered to measure the absolute abundance of every unique TCRbeta CDR3 rearrangement. Productive Simpson clonality was computed per sample as the square root of Simpson's diversity index over productive rearrangements. The table was pulled from immuneACCESS by TCRdb, which kept in-frame rearrangements only. Such tables lose some clones; where checked, under half of the loss comes from unresolved V genes, and the rest has no known cause. V and J calls and clone size are given by that table; D and trimming were obtained from the DNA. The sample includes around 240,000 clones, with approximately 83% observed a single time. In total, the top ten clones hold approximately 3% of the sample.

Overall results and qualifications from the work: How much clinical and demographic metadata was included differed by source and by participant, and the metadata was provided uncurated.

The sample consisted of peripheral blood. Recombination connected TRBV6-5 to TRBJ1-4, with 7 bases in between that match TRBD1. The receptor was isolated from a woman aged 25 to 39 who had recovered from COVID-19. The CDR3 protein sequence reads: CASSHRGTNEKLFF. The nucleotide sequence is TGTGCCAGCAGTCACAGGGGAACTAATGAAAAACTGTTTTTT.